This T cell receptor beta chain came from a study of T-cell memory formation after mild COVID-19. Study results and limitations: Contracting clones from day 15 to 85 showed balanced CD4/CD8; later expanders favored CD4+.

Trimming took 5 bases from V and 6 from J, leaving 9 bases between them. This CDR3 region has 11 residues. Germline values: CDR1 SGHRS, CDR2 YFSETQ. This clonotype was seen only a few times. Its antigen is unidentified. Using its own MiXCR run on the 5' RACE reads, TCRdb lists one record per CDR3 protein. The sample lists about 410,000 distinct CDR3 sequences, about a quarter occurring once. This clonotype was obtained from an adult woman who had mild COVID-19 (a few samples of this study predate the infection). Cell type and time point are not known. The sequenced sample consisted of PBMCs or a T cell subset sorted from them (not recorded which). The gene calls are TRBV5-1 and TRBJ2-7, with D possibly TRBD1 on 6 matching bases. The CDR3 DNA follows: TGCGCCAGCAGGCAGGGGCCCGAGCAGTACTTC. It specifies CASRQGPEQYF.